The 24 T cell receptor beta chains below were found in one sample sequenced in a study of T cell repertoires in cytomegalovirus infection. Via MiXCR, TCRdb re-called the reads, giving one row per CDR3 protein. The sample lists some 940,000 distinct CDR3 sequences, less than 40% occurring once. These TCRs are of unknown antigen specificity. Sequencing used cultured CD8+ T cells from PBMCs, obtained from culture after CMV antigen stimulation. The receptors here all came from a human donor in good health (CMV status not recorded). Some clones in this sample may be carry-over from other donors' samples.

The chain couples TRBV4-1 to TRBJ1-1; 8 nucleotides match TRBD1. The germline V gene encodes CDR1 MGHRA and CDR2 YSYEKL. This CDR3 has 16 residues. V shed 4 bases, J shed 11 bases, and the junction held 18 bases outside the gene matches. In DNA, the CDR3 is TGCGCCAGCAGCCGCACACCATCCGGACAGGGAGGAGAGGCTTTCTTT. It yields the protein CASSRTPSGQGGEAFF.

This clonotype appeared a few times. V gene TRBV12-3 or TRBV12-4 combines with J gene TRBJ2-1; possibly TRBD1 for D (5 bases). V lost 5 bases to trimming and J lost 6 bases, with 20 bases between them. CDR3 length: 16 amino acids. This chain's CDR3 is CASSPPARETPNEQFF. The CDR3 coding sequence is TGTGCCAGCAGTCCCCCGGCCAGGGAAACTCCCAATGAGCAGTTCTTC.

The CDR3 DNA is TGTGCCACATTCAGGTTGACAGGTGACAACTATGGCTACACCTTC. This codes for CATFRLTGDNYGYTF. The V and J genes are TRBV11-1 and TRBJ1-2, with a weak D call TRBD1 (6 bases). The CDR3 is made up of 15 amino acids. Germline-derived CDR1 and CDR2 are SGHAT and FQDESV (reference sequence). Trimming left V 10 bases short and J 2 bases short, with 20 bases between.

This clonotype turned up a few times. The CDR3 region is CASSEIQGTQPQHF. CDR3 coding DNA: TGTGCCAGCAGTGAAATCCAGGGCACTCAGCCCCAGCATTTT. V gene TRBV25-1 combines with J gene TRBJ1-5; possibly TRBD1 for D (5 bases). The CDR3 contains 14 residues. From germline, CDR1 is MGHDK and CDR2 SYGVNS. Trimming took off 2 bases at V and 6 bases at J, with 11 bases between the two ends.

V gene TRBV2 combines with J gene TRBJ1-6, with TRBD1 matching over 7 bases. Germline CDR1 SNHLY, CDR2 FYNNEI. V lost 10 bases, J lost 6 bases, and 6 bases stayed unmatched. The CDR3 consists of 13 residues. The CDR3 region is CAIPGTVNSPLHF. The CDR3 region has the DNA TGTGCCATACCTGGGACAGTTAATTCACCCCTCCACTTT.

Here the CDR3 DNA reads TGTGCCAGCAGTCGGACGGCCTATGGCTACACCTTC. Translated, it gives CASSRTAYGYTF. The chain recombines TRBV9 with TRBJ1-2; D remains ambiguous. Germline-derived CDR1 and CDR2 are SGDLS and YYNGEE. This CDR3 comprises 12 residues. V was clipped by 5 bases and J by 4 bases, with 9 bases between them.

This clonotype was found a few times. The chain carries TRBV11-2 and TRBJ2-7; no clear D. Trimming cost V 2 bases and J 12 bases, with 17 bases left between them. Germline V gene data show CDR1 as SGHAT and CDR2 as FQNNGV. The CDR3 length is 13 residues. The DNA of the CDR3 is TGTGCCAGCAGCTTAATTTTGGCAACCCCCATGTACGTC. Its translation is CASSLILATPMYV.

In this sample, this clonotype turned up many times. This chain joins TRBV7-9 and TRBJ2-2; D is possibly TRBD2 (5 bases). V lost 4 bases and J 4 bases, leaving 16 bases between the germline ends. The CDR3 consists of 16 residues. Germline CDR1 reads SEHNR; CDR2 reads FQNEAQ (reference sequence). Written as DNA, the CDR3 is TGTGCCAGCAGCTCCCCTGGGCTAGGAGGCACCGGGGAGCTGTTTTTT. Its protein product is CASSSPGLGGTGELFF.

This chain connects TRBV24-1 to TRBJ2-1; D might be TRBD2 (6 bases). The CDR3 covers 15 residues. The ends were cut back, 6 bases at V and 5 bases at J, with 16 bases in the middle. Germline V lookup: CDR1 KGHDR, CDR2 SFDVKD. In DNA, the CDR3 is TGTGCCACCAGTTCCGGGACTGACCTAAACAATGAGCAGTTCTTC. Residues: CATSSGTDLNNEQFF.

This chain connects TRBV19 to TRBJ2-7; D uncertain. In germline, CDR1 is LNHDA, CDR2 SQIVND (reference sequence). The CDR3 contains 15 residues. The ends were cut back, 0 bases at V and 0 bases at J, with 9 bases in the middle. This CDR3 is CASSIDRRASYEQYF. The CDR3 nucleotides are TGTGCCAGTAGTATAGACAGGAGAGCCTCCTACGAGCAGTACTTC.

This clonotype has more than one count but fewer than ten. The chain is built from TRBV4-2 and TRBJ2-1; 8 bases fit TRBD2. Germline V gives CDR1 LGHNA, CDR2 YNFKEQ. The length of the CDR3 is 16 residues. The J segment lost 10 bases and the V segment lost 0 bases, leaving 11 bases of the junction unmatched. In DNA, the CDR3 is TGTGCCAGCAGCCAAGATACGGGGGGGCCGTTAGGCGAGCAGTTCTTC. Translated, it gives CASSQDTGGPLGEQFF.

V and J are TRBV4-1 and TRBJ2-3; a possible D gene is TRBD1 (5 bases). This CDR3 has 15 amino acids. The V and J ends lost 0 bases and 3 bases respectively, with 10 bases between them. Per the germline V gene, CDR1 is MGHRA and CDR2 is YSYEKL. The CDR3 here is CASSQEFQGTDTQYF. The CDR3, as DNA: TGCGCCAGCAGCCAAGAATTCCAGGGAACAGATACGCAGTATTTT.

This clonotype appeared a few times. The CDR3 DNA sequence: TGTGCCAGCAGTTACCCCGACGGGAACACTGAAGCTTTCTTT. Protein sequence: CASSYPDGNTEAFF. V usage is TRBV6-2 or TRBV6-3 and J usage is TRBJ1-1; no definite D call. There are 14 residues in the CDR3. The germline V gene has CDR1 MNHEY and CDR2 SVGEGT. V was clipped by 2 bases and J by 1 base, with 8 bases between them.

The CDR3 region has the DNA TGTGCCAGCTCACCTTCAGGGTCTGGGAGTCCTTACGGCTACACCTTC. Residues: CASSPSGSGSPYGYTF. The chain links TRBV18 to TRBJ1-2; D is perhaps TRBD1 (5 bases). V dropped 3 bases and J dropped 8 bases, with 22 bases sitting between them. Germline CDR1 and CDR2: KGHSH and LQKENI. This CDR3 has 16 residues. Full variable domain (rest looked up from reference TRBV18 and TRBJ1-2): NAGVMQNPRHLVRRRGQEARLRCSPMKGHSHVYWYRQLPEEGLKFMVYLQKENIIDESGMPKERFSAEFPKEGPSILRIQQVVRGDSAAYFCASSPSGSGSPYGYTFGSGTRLTVV.

This clonotype has a handful of counts. One junction end disagrees with the germline gene, perhaps due to a read error. The chain couples TRBV11-2 to TRBJ2-4, with D unresolved. Germline V gene lookup returns CDR1 SGHAT and CDR2 FQNNGV. This CDR3 has 8 amino acids. CDR3 DNA sequence: TGTGCCACCAGTCCCCTTGACTTC. This gives the protein CATSPLDF. The full variable domain, in which reference TRBV11-2 and TRBJ2-4 provide the parts outside the CDR3, is EAGVAQSPRYKIIEKRQSVAFWCNPISGHATLYWYQQILGQGPKLLIQFQNNGVVDDSQLPKDRFSAERLKGVDSTLKIQPAKLEDSAVYLCATSPLDFGAGTRLSVL.

This clonotype was picked up one time. The rearrangement links TRBV27 to TRBJ1-1, with D uncertain. Germline loops: CDR1 MNHEY, CDR2 SMNVEV (reference sequence). This CDR3 spans 15 amino acids. The V and J ends lost 5 bases and 0 bases respectively, with 13 bases between them. The chain's CDR3 is CASSPSRKMNTEAFF. The CDR3 nucleotides read TGTGCCAGCAGTCCGAGCAGAAAAATGAACACTGAAGCTTTCTTT.

This clonotype was seen a handful of times. The chain joins TRBV14 to TRBJ2-2; D remains unclear. This CDR3 is built from 15 residues. The germline V and J ends were trimmed by 1 base and 2 bases, with 8 bases remaining between them. Per the germline V gene, CDR1 is SGHDN and CDR2 is FVKESK. In DNA form, the CDR3 reads TGTGCCAGCAGCCAAGTCCCATTCAACACCGGGGAGCTGTTTTTT. Residues: CASSQVPFNTGELFF.

The chain uses TRBV9 and TRBJ1-1; 9 bases fit TRBD1. This CDR3 comprises 16 residues. V dropped 3 bases and J dropped 4; count of bases not matched to a gene: 10. Germline loops: CDR1 SGDLS, CDR2 YYNGEE. The CDR3 DNA reads as TGTGCCAGCAGCGCGTCTCCTAGGACAGGGGCCACTGAAGCTTTCTTT. It codes for CASSASPRTGATEAFF.

The chain joins TRBV5-4 to TRBJ1-1; the D is unclear. CDR1 is SGHNT, CDR2 YYREEE, per germline (reference sequence). With 0 bases removed from V and 3 bases from J, the gap between germline ends came to 9 bases. CDR3 length: 14 residues. CDR3 region: CASSLEVGYTEAFF. The CDR3 DNA sequence: TGTGCCAGCAGCTTGGAAGTTGGGTACACTGAAGCTTTCTTT.

This sequence joins TRBV6-2 or TRBV6-3 and TRBJ2-1; TRBD1 might be the D (6 bases). Trimming cost V 6 bases and J 6 bases, with 15 bases left between them. CDR3 size: 14 residues. CDR1 is MNHEY and CDR2 is SVGEGT in the germline V gene. CDR3 sequence (DNA): TGTGCCAGCAGCGTTTCATCGACAGGCAATGAGCAGTTCTTC. Translated: CASSVSSTGNEQFF.

This clonotype came up a few times. The V gene is TRBV7-6, the J gene TRBJ2-5; 8 nucleotides align to TRBD2. There are 16 residues in the CDR3. V was clipped by 5 bases and J by 0 bases; unmatched bases: 8. Germline assignment: CDR1 SGHVS and CDR2 FNYEAQ. In nucleotides, the CDR3 is TGTGCCAGCAGCCACCGGGTAGCGGGGAACCAAGAGACCCAGTACTTC. Amino acids: CASSHRVAGNQETQYF.

This clonotype came up many times. V usage is TRBV6-5 and J usage is TRBJ1-5, with D uncertain. The CDR3 is 15 residues long. Germline-derived CDR1 and CDR2 are MNHEY and SVGAGI. The V gene lost 0 bases and the J gene lost 1 base, with 7 bases spanning the gap. CDR3 in DNA: TGTGCCAGCAGTTACTCGAGTCTGAGCAATCAGCCCCAGCATTTT. Translation: CASSYSSLSNQPQHF.

The chain uses TRBV19 and TRBJ2-7; the match to TRBD1 covers 7 bases. The germline V gene has CDR1 LNHDA and CDR2 SQIVND (reference sequence). V shed 6 bases and J 3 bases; nucleotides not matched to a gene: 5. The CDR3 extends over 13 amino acids. CDR3 in amino acids: CASRPTGYYEQYF. The CDR3 DNA reads TGTGCCAGTAGACCGACAGGGTACTACGAGCAGTACTTC.

This clonotype was counted only a few times. The rearrangement joins TRBV12-3 or TRBV12-4 to TRBJ1-2, with D uncertain. V lost 3 bases to trimming and J lost 8 bases, with 13 bases between them. CDR3 size: 13 residues. CDR3 sequence reads: CASSFSPREGYTF. CDR3 DNA: TGTGCCAGCAGTTTTTCCCCCCGGGAAGGCTACACCTTC.